The 25 T cell receptor beta chains below all came from one sample that was sequenced in a study of spatial heterogeneity in lung cancer. A single record per CDR3 protein comes from TCRdb applying MiXCR to the 5' RACE reads. The sample holds under 5,000 distinct CDR3 sequences; roughly 36% are singletons and the top ten take 25% to 40%. Time point in this sample: sample taken at primary tumor resection. These receptors' targets are unknown. General study results and limits: How many expanded intratumoral alpha and beta TCRs were present tracked the tumor mutation count, which was a count of nonsynonymous mutations.

The source material was lung tumor tissue, sampled at surgery. The receptors come from a male donor with early-stage non-small cell lung cancer.

The rearrangement uses TRBV6-2 or TRBV6-3 and TRBJ2-3, with 12 bases matching TRBD1. Unmatched junction bases numbered 10, after V lost 5 bases and J lost 7 bases. This CDR3 has 16 amino acids. Germline CDR1 and CDR2: MNHEY and SVGEGT. The chain's CDR3 is CASSASGTGGENTQYF. The CDR3 nucleotides are TGTGCCAGCAGTGCCTCCGGGACAGGGGGCGAGAATACGCAGTATTTT.

The chain combines TRBV11-2 with TRBJ2-4; D is uncertain. Trimming took off 2 bases at V and 0 bases at J, with 8 bases between the two ends. Germline-derived CDR1 and CDR2 are SGHAT and FQNNGV. The CDR3 runs to 15 residues. The CDR3 DNA sequence: TGTGCCAGCAGCTTAATGCGGTTAGCCAAAAACATTCAGTACTTC. Translated: CASSLMRLAKNIQYF. The whole variable domain, remainder taken from reference TRBV11-2 and TRBJ2-4, is EAGVAQSPRYKIIEKRQSVAFWCNPISGHATLYWYQQILGQGPKLLIQFQNNGVVDDSQLPKDRFSAERLKGVDSTLKIQPAKLEDSAVYLCASSLMRLAKNIQYFGAGTRLSVL.

This chain links TRBV7-8 with TRBJ1-6; D remains unclear. This CDR3 comprises 13 residues. Germline lookup yields CDR1 SGHVS and CDR2 FQNEAQ. V lost 5 bases and J lost 10, with 12 bases in between. DNA for the CDR3: TGTGCCAGCAGCCCCCGGGTAGCCTCACCCCTCCACTTT. Its translation: CASSPRVASPLHF.

By frequency in the sample, this clonotype is large. The CDR3 bases are TGTGCCAGCAGCCCTCCGACTAGCGGGAGGGAGACCCAGTACTTC. It codes for CASSPPTSGRETQYF. The chain carries TRBV7-9 and TRBJ2-5, with 13 bases fitting TRBD2. The ends lost 5 bases at V and 5 bases at J; junction bases unmatched: 5. Germline V CDR1 and CDR2: SEHNR, FQNEAQ (reference sequence). CDR3 size: 15 residues.

By sample fraction, this clonotype is medium-sized. This sequence joins TRBV7-9 and TRBJ2-1; D remains ambiguous. This CDR3 has 13 amino acids. CDR1 is SEHNR and CDR2 is FQNEAQ in the germline V gene (reference sequence). V was clipped by 0 bases and J by 2 bases, with 2 bases between them. The CDR3 DNA is TGTGCCAGCAGCTTAGCCCCCTACAATGAGCAGTTCTTC. This sequence encodes CASSLAPYNEQFF.

This chain joins TRBV7-8 and TRBJ2-7; D assignment may be TRBD1 or TRBD2 (5 bases each). Germline V lookup: CDR1 SGHVS, CDR2 FQNEAQ. This CDR3 has 13 residues. Trimming took 4 bases from V and 0 from J, leaving 7 bases between them. The CDR3 sequence is CASSSGASYEQYF. Written as DNA, the CDR3 is TGTGCCAGCAGCTCCGGGGCCTCCTACGAGCAGTACTTC. Looking up the rest from reference TRBV7-8 and TRBJ2-7 gives the full variable domain: GAGVSQSPRYKVAKRGQDVALRCDPISGHVSLFWYQQALGQGPEFLTYFQNEAQLDKSGLPSDRFFAERPEGSVSTLKIQRTQQEDSAVYLCASSSGASYEQYFGPGTRLTVT.

This clonotype is classed as large. This chain uses TRBV28 with TRBJ2-7, with D possibly being TRBD1 (5 bases). This CDR3 region has 13 residues. V lost 2 bases and J lost 2, with 7 bases in between. The germline CDR1 and CDR2 sequences are MDHEN and SYDVKM. The CDR3 region has the DNA TGTGCCAGCAGTTTAAGGGGAACCTACGAGCAGTACTTC. It codes for CASSLRGTYEQYF.

This clonotype appeared a few times. The rearrangement links TRBV7-9 to TRBJ2-7; D tentatively reads TRBD1 or TRBD2 (5 bases each). The CDR3 runs to 13 residues. Germline CDR1 reads SEHNR; CDR2 reads FQNEAQ (reference sequence). V was clipped by 7 bases and J by 2 bases, with 12 bases between them. CDR3: CASTPGDAYEQYF. Written as DNA, the CDR3 is TGTGCCAGCACCCCTGGGGACGCCTACGAGCAGTACTTC.

The gene calls are TRBV6-5 and TRBJ2-1; no reliable D call. From germline, CDR1 is MNHEY and CDR2 SVGAGI. There are 11 residues in the CDR3. Deletions cut 6 bases from V and 6 bases from J, with 6 bases between. This chain's CDR3 is CASSRGNEQFF. CDR3 DNA: TGTGCCAGCAGCCGTGGCAATGAGCAGTTCTTC.

The table lists this clonotype with a few counts. The CDR3 DNA follows: TGTGCCAGCAGCTCGCAGACAGGGTACCAAGAGACCCAGTACTTC. Translating it yields CASSSQTGYQETQYF. The rearrangement uses TRBV7-6 and TRBJ2-5, with 7 bases that match TRBD1. Unmatched junction bases numbered 5, after V lost 4 bases and J lost 0 bases. The CDR3 length is 15 residues. The germline V gene has CDR1 SGHVS and CDR2 FNYEAQ.

By its share, this clonotype is medium-sized. The chain has TRBV5-1 and TRBJ2-1; D might be TRBD2 (6 bases). V was pared by 0 bases and J by 1 base, with 17 bases between. The germline V gene encodes CDR1 SGHRS and CDR2 YFSETQ. The CDR3 length is 18 residues. In nucleotides, the CDR3 is TGCGCCAGCAGCTTGGTAAGAGGAGCGGGTGCATCCTACAATGAGCAGTTCTTC. The encoded protein is CASSLVRGAGASYNEQFF.

The chain is built from TRBV3-1 and TRBJ2-7; TRBD2 might be the D (5 bases). Between the trimmed V and J ends, which lost 11 bases and 7 bases, there was a span of 15 bases. The CDR3 totals 11 residues. In germline, CDR1 is LGHDT, CDR2 YNNKEL (reference sequence). The CDR3: CASGREREQYF. CDR3 coding DNA: TGTGCCTCCGGAAGGGAGCGGGAGCAGTACTTC.

By share, this clonotype ranks as medium-sized. This chain links TRBV11-2 with TRBJ1-1; D call uncertain. V lost 3 bases and J lost 6, with 8 bases in between. Germline CDR1 is SGHAT and CDR2 is FQNNGV. The CDR3 covers 12 residues. This chain's CDR3 is CASSFELSEAFF. The DNA of the CDR3 is TGTGCCAGCAGCTTTGAACTATCTGAAGCTTTCTTT. Using reference TRBV11-2 and TRBJ1-1 for the parts outside the CDR3, the full variable domain is EAGVAQSPRYKIIEKRQSVAFWCNPISGHATLYWYQQILGQGPKLLIQFQNNGVVDDSQLPKDRFSAERLKGVDSTLKIQPAKLEDSAVYLCASSFELSEAFFGQGTRLTVV.

The chain recombines TRBV27 with TRBJ1-4; possibly TRBD1 for D (6 bases). Germline V gene sequence: CDR1 MNHEY, CDR2 SMNVEV (reference sequence). The CDR3 totals 14 residues. V was trimmed by 6 bases and J by 7 bases, leaving 15 bases between them. CDR3 protein: CASRQTGLSEKLFF. The CDR3 DNA is TGTGCCAGCAGGCAAACAGGGTTGTCTGAAAAACTGTTTTTT.

This clonotype ranks as medium-sized. The CDR3 DNA reads as TGTGCCAGCAGTTACATATCGCCTCGGGCTGGGGCCAACGTCCTGACTTTC. Its protein product is CASSYISPRAGANVLTF. The chain joins TRBV12-3 or TRBV12-4 to TRBJ2-6; D is uncertain. Deletions cut 4 bases from V and 2 bases from J, with 15 bases between. This CDR3 spans 17 amino acids.

V and J are TRBV10-2 and TRBJ2-3; TRBD2 matches 12 bases. CDR1 WSHSY and CDR2 SAAADI come from the germline V gene. CDR3 length: 19 amino acids. V trimming: 4 bases; J trimming: 0 bases; junction bases outside the gene matches: 11. CDR3 DNA: TGCGCCAGCAGTGGACGACTAGCGGGGGCCTCAGGCAGCACAGATACGCAGTATTTT. This translates into CASSGRLAGASGSTDTQYF.

This rearrangement joins TRBV5-1 to TRBJ2-2; tentatively, D is TRBD1 or TRBD2 (5 bases each). This CDR3 region has 16 residues. V was cut by 4 bases and J by 2 bases, with 15 bases left in between. Germline V CDR1 and CDR2: SGHRS, YFSETQ. The CDR3 sequence: CASSHSGTANTGELFF. For the CDR3, the DNA is TGCGCCAGCAGCCACTCCGGGACCGCAAACACCGGGGAGCTGTTTTTT.

Regarding this clonotype: The germline gene is not matched at one end of the junction; a read error may be the cause. The chain carries TRBV7-2 and TRBJ2-2, with D tentatively TRBD2 (5 bases). Germline V gives CDR1 SGHTA, CDR2 FQGNSA. The CDR3 is 13 residues long. CDR3 sequence reads: CVSSFAGGGELFF. CDR3 DNA sequence: TGTGTCAGCAGCTTTGCGGGCGGCGGGGAGCTGTTTTTT.

The chain has TRBV7-9 and TRBJ2-7, with TRBD2 identical over 7 bases. V trimming: 2 bases; J trimming: 4 bases; junction bases outside the gene matches: 8. Germline-derived CDR1 and CDR2 are SEHNR and FQNEAQ (reference sequence). This CDR3 has 15 amino acids. The CDR3 spells CASSLLSGVGYEQYF. CDR3 bases: TGTGCCAGCAGCTTACTGAGCGGGGTTGGGTACGAGCAGTACTTC. Full variable domain (outside the CDR3, taken from reference TRBV7-9 and TRBJ2-7): DTGVSQNPRHKITKRGQNVTFRCDPISEHNRLYWYRQTLGQGPEFLTYFQNEAQLEKSRLLSDRFSAERPKGSFSTLEIQRTEQGDSAMYLCASSLLSGVGYEQYFGPGTRLTVT.

The chain uses TRBV20-1 and TRBJ2-2; D is uncertain. This CDR3 contains 13 residues. Trimming removed 0 bases from V and 4 bases from J, with 6 bases in between. Germline values: CDR1 DFQATT, CDR2 SNEGSKA (reference sequence). CDR3 coding DNA: TGCAGTGCTAGAGATCTTCTCACCGGGGAGCTGTTTTTT. This sequence encodes CSARDLLTGELFF.

This clonotype was seen more than once but under ten times. J is TRBJ2-3 and V is TRBV19; D is possibly TRBD1 (5 bases). Germline CDR1 reads LNHDA; CDR2 reads SQIVND (reference sequence). The V and J ends lost 4 bases and 2 bases respectively, with 7 bases between them. The CDR3 sequence is 13 residues long. The CDR3 spells CASSRQFTDTQYF. The CDR3 DNA reads as TGTGCCAGTAGTAGACAGTTCACAGATACGCAGTATTTT.

J is TRBJ2-5 and V is TRBV18; the match to TRBD1 covers 10 bases. This CDR3 region has 17 residues. Per germline, CDR1 KGHSH and CDR2 LQKENI. The V segment lost 3 bases and the J segment 4 bases; nucleotides outside the gene matches: 11. The CDR3 DNA is TGTGCCAGCTCACCTTCTTACGGGACAGGGGTCGCAGAGACCCAGTACTTC. Translation: CASSPSYGTGVAETQYF.

By share of the sample, this clonotype is medium-sized. V and J are TRBV27 and TRBJ1-2; 7 bases align to TRBD1. This CDR3 contains 14 residues. The V gene end was trimmed by 5 bases and the J gene end by 5 bases; junction bases not matched to a gene: 8. In germline, CDR1 is MNHEY, CDR2 SMNVEV (reference sequence). The CDR3 region is CASSPDGTAYGYTF. The DNA of the CDR3 is TGTGCCAGCAGTCCAGACGGGACAGCTTATGGCTACACCTTC.

By frequency in the sample, this clonotype is large (0.1 to 1%). The chain recombines TRBV2 with TRBJ2-3; D may match TRBD1 or TRBD2 (6 bases each). The CDR3 runs 13 residues. Trimming left V 4 bases short and J 5 bases short, with 10 bases between. Germline values: CDR1 SNHLY, CDR2 FYNNEI. The CDR3: CASSGGALDTQYF. The CDR3 DNA reads TGTGCCAGCAGTGGGGGGGCCTTAGATACGCAGTATTTT.

The chain recombines TRBV29-1 with TRBJ2-2, with 7 bases aligning to TRBD1. CDR1 and CDR2 (germline): SQVTM, ANQGSEA. The CDR3 is 14 residues long. Trimming removed 6 bases from V and 7 bases from J; junction bases left unmatched: 11. CDR3 DNA: TGCAGCGTCCTTGGGCAGGGGGTTGTCGGGGAGCTGTTTTTT. Encoded protein: CSVLGQGVVGELFF.